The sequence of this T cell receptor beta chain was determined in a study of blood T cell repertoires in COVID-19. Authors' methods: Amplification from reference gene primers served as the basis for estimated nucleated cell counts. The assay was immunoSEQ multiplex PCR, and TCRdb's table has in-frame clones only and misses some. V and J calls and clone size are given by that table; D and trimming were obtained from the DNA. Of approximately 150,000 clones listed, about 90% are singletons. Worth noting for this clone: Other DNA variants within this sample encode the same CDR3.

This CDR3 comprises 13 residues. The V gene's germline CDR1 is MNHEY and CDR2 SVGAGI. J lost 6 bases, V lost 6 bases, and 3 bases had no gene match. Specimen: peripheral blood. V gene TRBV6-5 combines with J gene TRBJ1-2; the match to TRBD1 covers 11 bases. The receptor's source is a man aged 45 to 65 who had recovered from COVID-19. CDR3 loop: CASRGTGGDGYTF. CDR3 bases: TGTGCCAGCAGAGGGACAGGGGGAGATGGCTACACCTTC.